The rows below give T cell receptor beta chains drawn from one sample of a study of cytomegalovirus exposure and HLA in healthy donors. Sequencing was performed with immunoSEQ multiplex PCR; in TCRdb, only in-frame clones are kept and a portion is missing. The data contain about 200,000 clones, 65% to 85% of them singletons. The sample was PBMCs. These receptors came from a man aged 40-49 years in good health and CMV-seropositive. Both conserved end residues are part of each CDR3. The D gene is left open where the match is weak. Not all rows give a size; the values are once, few, many and, for expanded clones, a class.

j_call d_call cdr3_length v_call clone_size cdr3_aa cdr3_nt
TRBJ2-2 - 15 TRBV7-9 - CASSLGGVNTGELFF TGTGCCAGCAGCTTAGGGGGGGTAAACACCGGGGAGCTGTTTTTT
TRBJ1-4 TRBD1 22 TRBV4-2 - CASSQDPSPYETGGEINEKLFF TGTGCCAGCAGCCAAGATCCTTCGCCATATGAGACAGGGGGCGAGATTAATGAAAAACTGTTTTTT
TRBJ1-1 - 12 TRBV29-1 - CSGLTGSTEAFF TGCAGCGGGCTGACAGGAAGCACTGAAGCTTTCTTT
TRBJ2-7 TRBD2 15 TRBV6-6 - CASSSLSGRAYEQYF TGTGCCAGCAGTTCTCTTAGCGGGAGGGCCTACGAGCAGTACTTC
TRBJ2-2 - 13 TRBV9 - CASSVGGTGELFF TGTGCCAGTAGCGTAGGAGGCACCGGGGAGCTGTTTTTT
TRBJ1-1 - 12 TRBV18 - CASSGLNTEAFF TGTGCCAGCTCGGGACTTAACACTGAAGCTTTCTTT
TRBJ2-5 TRBD2 16 TRBV6-5 - CASSYLTSGSGETQYF TGTGCCAGCAGTTACTTGACTAGCGGGAGTGGGGAGACCCAGTACTTC
TRBJ2-1 TRBD2 19 TRBV7-9 few CASSSPSTSGRPPGNEQFF TGTGCCAGCAGCTCCCCCTCGACTAGCGGGAGGCCCCCTGGCAATGAGCAGTTCTTC
TRBJ2-7 TRBD1 10 TRBV20-1 - CSASDRGVYF TGCAGTGCTTCGGACAGGGGCGTTTACTTC
TRBJ1-2 - 13 TRBV10-3 - CAISDVTVYGYTF TGTGCCATCAGTGACGTGACAGTCTATGGCTACACCTTC
TRBJ1-1 - 13 TRBV19 - CAIRTRGDGEAFF TGTGCCATTCGCACCAGGGGCGACGGTGAAGCTTTCTTT
TRBJ1-2 - 14 TRBV7-9 - CASSPSGGSSGYTF TGTGCCAGCAGCCCCTCGGGGGGCTCGAGTGGCTACACCTTC